This TCR beta chain was recorded in a study of neurological immune-mediated disorders (dated by TCRdb to between 2017 and 2020). The study in broad terms: Using UMI-based sequencing, the study compared peripheral blood TCR-beta repertoires from patients with HTLV-I-associated myelopathy (HAM/TSP), patients with multiple sclerosis, and healthy controls. The approximately 100 TCR-beta libraries included longitudinal samples, technical triplicates and paired sorted CD4+ and CD8+ T-cell subsets alongside PBMC samples. The cohort included approximately 70 subjects: roughly 15 with HAM/TSP, about 35 with multiple sclerosis, and around 20 healthy controls.

The paper as a whole reports these results and caveats: TCR clonal expansion was highest in HAM/TSP patients and lowest in MS patients, with MS patients falling below even healthy controls. No identical CDR3 amino acid sequences were shared among expanded clones across subjects, suggesting private TCR-beta repertoires in all groups.

Trimming takes 2 bases off V and 3 bases off J; junction bases not matched to a gene: 3. The CDR3 sequence holds 15 residues, the cysteine and phenylalanine included. This entry keeps only the CDR3 DNA: 45 bases, framed from base 1. Looking up the germline V gene yields CDR1 SGHDN and CDR2 FVKESK. Blood bank volunteers in Maryland, USA served as the healthy controls. TCR libraries for sorted subsets were made from under 1.1 million sorted CD4+ or CD8+ T cells. Peripheral blood was subjected to Ficoll-Hypaque density gradient centrifugation to isolate PBMCs, which were then cryopreserved in liquid nitrogen. The study also sequenced paired sorted CD4+ and CD8+ subsets from healthy controls, HAM/TSP patients and MS patients. The sample holds many counts of this clonotype. Its target antigen remains unknown. Nothing much larger sits one base from this clone, and base qualities are not available. cDNA synthesis used template-switch 5'RACE with a primer carrying a 10-nucleotide random unique molecular identifier tagging each TCR transcript. Each sequencing run produced over 180 million TCR-beta sequences covering 15-18 subjects. The RNeasy kit was used to extract total RNA. Using the KAPA Real-time Library Amplification kit, TCR-beta VDJ regions were amplified with primers for the TCR constant region and the 5'RACE anchor. A first PCR added sample indexes and Illumina adaptors, after which a second PCR increased the library yield. After Ampure bead purification, the TCR product of roughly 650 bp was size-selected on a 2% E-gel SizeSelection system. Library quality was checked on a Bioanalyzer, concentration was measured with Qubit, and libraries were quantified with the Kapa Library Quantification kit before pooling. Libraries were sequenced paired-end 2 x 150 bp on an Illumina HiSeq 2500. To increase sequence diversity, roughly 24-31% phiX was spiked into each library pool. The paper's data handling went like this. The UMI-based MiGEC pipeline processed quality-filtered reads and removed over 80% of raw TCR sequences during error correction. IMGT germline references were used for aligning VDJ genes, and each clonotype was defined as a unique CDR3 amino acid sequence together with its V-J genes. Clonal expansion, Shannon diversity, and CDR3 relatedness (CalcPairwiseDistances, ClusterSamples) were evaluated with VDJtools, and phylogenetic trees were built with CLCbio workbench. Expanded clones were defined as having at least 8 unique UMIs, based on coefficient-of-variation modelling across technical triplicates. The public sequencing data were trimmed at Q25 with fastp and processed into clonotypes with MiXCR by TCRdb, which kept only in-frame beta chains. Every distinct CDR3 protein forms one entry, paired with its most common genes and DNA. TCRdb assigned the V and J calls; the authors' analysis was not used. This sample is represented by just under 40,000 distinct CDR3 sequences; less than 9% of them were singletons. The ten largest clones add up to 5.7% of the sample.

The sample comprised CD4+ T cells from blood. The receptor comes from a man aged 45-65 years in good health. Here the chain combines TRBV14 and TRBJ2-1; 8 nucleotides in the junction match TRBD2. The CDR3 is CASSQTSGSYNEQFF. The nucleotides are TGTGCCAGCAGCCAAACTAGCGGAAGCTACAATGAGCAGTTCTTC.